Listed here is a single T cell receptor beta chain. What it binds is not known. The data were obtained in a study of T cell repertoires in cytomegalovirus infection. The study's findings and limits: HLA-C-restricted, CMV-specific TCR beta clonotypes were dominant ex vivo.

The CDR3 runs to 17 residues. Germline-derived CDR1 and CDR2 are SGDLS and YYNGEE. The V end lost 3 bases, the J end lost 0 bases, and 18 bases lay between the germline ends. From the reads, TCRdb called clonotypes with MiXCR, one entry per CDR3 protein. The table records roughly 170,000 distinct CDR3 sequences, roughly 20% of them present only once. The chain combines TRBV9 with TRBJ1-2; D is ambiguous. The clonotype comes from a human donor in good health (CMV status not recorded). Some clones in this sample may be carry-over from other donors' samples. The sequencing used CD8+ T cells from cultured PBMCs, collected from culture after CMV antigen stimulation. In nucleotides, the CDR3 is TGTGCCAGCAGCGCAATTAAAAGGACCTCGACTAACTATGGCTACACCTTC. Encoded protein: CASSAIKRTSTNYGYTF.